These T cell receptor beta chains were read from a single sample in a study of shared clonotypes between healthy human individuals. Sequenced by immunoSEQ multiplex PCR; TCRdb stores in-frame clones only, minus some. The repertoire consists of about 1 million clones, with more than 65% occurring once and the leading ten covering around 1.4%. The sample taken for sequencing was memory CD4+ T cells sorted from blood. These receptors all come from a man in his late teens or twenties in good health. CDR3s include the opening cysteine and the closing phenylalanine or tryptophan. Fields, in order: J gene, clone size, V gene, CDR3 protein. The size field is filled for only some rows; it gives once, few, many or a size class.

j_call: TRBJ2-5
clone_size: once
v_call: TRBV5-1
cdr3_aa: CASSLELETQYF

j_call: TRBJ1-1
clone_size: .
v_call: TRBV18
cdr3_aa: CASSSRTGQGRKDEAFF

j_call: TRBJ2-2
clone_size: .
v_call: TRBV5-8
cdr3_aa: CASSLGPTAGELFF

j_call: TRBJ2-7
clone_size: .
v_call: TRBV2
cdr3_aa: CASTRGEDYEQYF

j_call: TRBJ1-3
clone_size: .
v_call: TRBV7-9
cdr3_aa: CASSPGRALGNTIYF

j_call: TRBJ1-2
clone_size: .
v_call: TRBV21-1
cdr3_aa: CASSYLPGPREIYGYTF

j_call: TRBJ1-6
clone_size: many
v_call: TRBV13
cdr3_aa: CASSQGQYNSPLHF

j_call: TRBJ1-2
clone_size: .
v_call: TRBV9
cdr3_aa: CASSVGGRGHGYTF

j_call: TRBJ2-1
clone_size: .
v_call: TRBV2
cdr3_aa: CASGMEGTSNEQFF

j_call: TRBJ2-5
clone_size: .
v_call: TRBV10-1
cdr3_aa: CASSPGTKGETQYF

j_call: TRBJ2-7
clone_size: .
v_call: TRBV5-1
cdr3_aa: CASSLLEGSYEQYF

j_call: TRBJ2-5
clone_size: .
v_call: TRBV5-6
cdr3_aa: CASSLGLAGTQETQYF

j_call: TRBJ1-2
clone_size: .
v_call: TRBV5-1
cdr3_aa: CASSLGDMVYGYTF

j_call: TRBJ1-1
clone_size: few
v_call: TRBV19
cdr3_aa: CASSIEGGGLMNTEAFF

j_call: TRBJ1-1
clone_size: .
v_call: TRBV11-3
cdr3_aa: CASSRQGSRRAFF

j_call: TRBJ2-1
clone_size: .
v_call: TRBV11-2
cdr3_aa: CASSSTGGHGEQFF

j_call: TRBJ1-2
clone_size: few
v_call: TRBV5-6
cdr3_aa: CASSPPGGEGYGYTF

j_call: TRBJ1-6
clone_size: .
v_call: TRBV4-2
cdr3_aa: CASSQDLGQGIGNNSPLHF

j_call: TRBJ2-3
clone_size: .
v_call: TRBV19
cdr3_aa: CASRRGPSTDTQYF

j_call: TRBJ2-7
clone_size: few
v_call: TRBV2
cdr3_aa: CASSNVGQGAYEQYF

j_call: TRBJ2-1
clone_size: .
v_call: TRBV4-3
cdr3_aa: CASSPNSGLAGPLSSYNEQFF

j_call: TRBJ1-2
clone_size: .
v_call: TRBV7-9
cdr3_aa: CASSPKVTNYGYTF

j_call: TRBJ1-2
clone_size: .
v_call: TRBV19
cdr3_aa: CASSTTLEIYGYTF

j_call: TRBJ1-5
clone_size: .
v_call: TRBV10-3
cdr3_aa: CAISESKGSVNQPQHF

j_call: TRBJ2-1
clone_size: .
v_call: TRBV6-1
cdr3_aa: CASSASVSSPSSYNEQFF

j_call: TRBJ2-4
clone_size: .
v_call: TRBV2
cdr3_aa: CASTGQSVKNIQYF

j_call: TRBJ1-2
clone_size: .
v_call: TRBV6-1
cdr3_aa: CASSENPNYGYTF